One sample yielded the 27 T cell receptor beta chains listed below, sequenced in a study of beta chain features in type 1 diabetes. Antigens for these TCRs are unknown. Every bit of the isolated RNA underwent reverse transcription, so sequencing read expressed TCRB transcripts. Using immunoSEQ multiplex PCR, the repertoire was profiled, and TCRdb retains in-frame clones only, with some absent. The top ten clones hold 0.035% to 0.045% of a sample with 630,000 or so clones, roughly 13% of them seen once. General study points: TCRB CDR3s from Type 1 diabetes patients were moderately but significantly shorter in all four CD4+ subsets.

Sequenced: naive CD4+ T cells from blood. These receptors all come from a man aged 18 to 29 with type 1 diabetes.

This clone was seen a few times. The rearrangement uses TRBV5-1 and TRBJ1-4; 7 positions agree with TRBD1. Looked up from germline, CDR1 is SGHRS and CDR2 is YFSETQ. Unmatched junction bases numbered 7, after V lost 3 bases and J lost 5 bases. This CDR3 region has 15 residues. Here the CDR3 DNA reads TGCGCCAGCAGCTCCAGTCCAGGGGGAAATGAAAAACTGTTTTTT. It codes for CASSSSPGGNEKLFF.

This clone was seen more than once but under ten times. This CDR3 is missing its conserved last phenylalanine or tryptophan, likely due to a read error. It is unclear where the CDR3 begins or ends on the DNA, so no DNA is shown, and the CDR3 is as TCRdb lists it. The CDR3 spells CASSRADSPVI. This chain joins TRBV7-9 and TRBJ1-1; the tabulated D call, TRBD1, remains unverified against the DNA. Germline CDR1 SEHNR, CDR2 FQNEAQ (reference sequence). The CDR3 sequence runs 11 residues, both termini included.

The V call is TRBV27, the J call TRBJ2-3; TRBD2 might be the D (6 bases). Germline lookup yields CDR1 MNHEY and CDR2 SMNVEV (reference sequence). V dropped 5 bases and J dropped 2 bases, with 11 bases sitting between them. This CDR3 is built from 14 residues. In DNA form, the CDR3 reads TGTGCCAGCAGTCCGCGGACTACCACAGATACGCAGTATTTT. Protein product: CASSPRTTTDTQYF.

The chain couples TRBV6-5 to TRBJ1-1; unclear D gene. This CDR3 has 14 amino acids. V shed 7 bases and J shed 2 bases, with 14 bases lying between them. Germline CDR1 and CDR2: MNHEY and SVGAGI. The CDR3 loop reads CASTLAQANTEAFF. In DNA, the CDR3 is TGTGCCAGCACCCTAGCGCAGGCTAACACTGAAGCTTTCTTT.

This clone was found a few times. This sequence joins TRBV14 and TRBJ1-1; no firm D call. Germline V lookup: CDR1 SGHDN, CDR2 FVKESK. The CDR3 spans 13 residues. Trimming stripped 1 base from V and 5 bases from J, with 8 bases between. CDR3 residues: CASSQGAGTEAFF. In DNA, the CDR3 is TGTGCCAGCAGCCAAGGGGCCGGAACTGAAGCTTTCTTT.

This rearrangement joins TRBV19 to TRBJ2-1; no firm D call. The CDR3 loop spans 14 amino acids. V dropped 1 base and J dropped 5 bases, with 9 bases sitting between them. Germline CDR1 is LNHDA and CDR2 is SQIVND (reference sequence). The CDR3 loop reads CASSIGSRHNEQFF. The CDR3 DNA reads as TGTGCCAGTAGTATAGGGTCCAGGCACAATGAGCAGTTCTTC.

The chain links TRBV6-5 to TRBJ1-4, with 8 bases fitting TRBD1. This CDR3 region has 14 residues. With V trimmed by 3 bases and J by 8 bases, 5 bases remained unmatched. Germline CDR1 is MNHEY and CDR2 is SVGAGI. In nucleotides, the CDR3 is TGTGCCAGCAGTTATGGACAGGGCGTGGAAAAACTGTTTTTT. The encoded protein is CASSYGQGVEKLFF.

The chain joins TRBV5-4 to TRBJ2-7, with 9 bases identical to TRBD1. The length of the CDR3 is 14 residues. Germline CDR1 reads SGHNT; CDR2 reads YYREEE (reference sequence). V lost 4 bases and J lost 6; bases outside the gene matches: 8. CDR3 nucleotide sequence: TGTGCCAGCAGCCTCTCCGGGACAGGGACCGAGCAGTACTTC. Its translation: CASSLSGTGTEQYF. Full variable domain (remainder filled in from reference TRBV5-4 and TRBJ2-7): ETGVTQSPTHLIKTRGQQVTLRCSSQSGHNTVSWYQQALGQGPQFIFQYYREEENGRGNFPPRFSGLQFPNYSSELNVNALELDDSALYLCASSLSGTGTEQYFGPGTRLTVT.

This clone has just a few counts. V is TRBV19 and J is TRBJ2-7; 9 nucleotides agree with TRBD1. Germline V CDR1 and CDR2: LNHDA, SQIVND (reference sequence). Trimming at V came to 3 bases and at J to 5 bases, leaving 11 bases not matched to a gene. The CDR3 loop spans 16 amino acids. The CDR3 DNA is TGTGCCAGTAGTATTGCCGTAGGACAGGGGTTCGACGAGCAGTACTTC. It specifies CASSIAVGQGFDEQYF.

The chain employs TRBV28 and TRBJ1-2; D not certain. CDR1 and CDR2 from the germline V gene are MDHEN and SYDVKM. The CDR3 extends over 12 amino acids. Trimming stripped 4 bases from V and 6 bases from J, with 9 bases between. This chain's CDR3 is CASSYRANGYTF. DNA for the CDR3: TGTGCCAGCAGTTATCGGGCTAATGGCTACACCTTC.

On this clone itself: At the DNA level, this CDR3 is encoded by other sequences in the same sample as well. V is TRBV18 and J is TRBJ2-7; D is unclear. Germline V lookup: CDR1 KGHSH, CDR2 LQKENI. This CDR3 has 14 amino acids. V lost 0 bases and J lost 3, with 9 bases in between. The CDR3 sequence: CASSPPPDSYEQYF. CDR3 sequence (DNA): TGTGCCAGCTCACCACCGCCAGATAGCTACGAGCAGTACTTC.

This clone came up a few times. CDR3 sequence (DNA): TGTGCCAGCAGCCGTGGGACAGCCGGAGAGCAGTTCTTC. As protein: CASSRGTAGEQFF. V gene TRBV7-9 combines with J gene TRBJ2-1; 7 bases align to TRBD1. V trimming: 5 bases; J trimming: 10 bases; junction bases outside the gene matches: 8. Germline CDR1 SEHNR, CDR2 FQNEAQ (reference sequence). The CDR3 contains 13 residues.

The chain carries TRBV7-9 and TRBJ2-1, with 13 nucleotides matching TRBD2. With 4 bases clipped from V and 10 bases from J, the junction kept 10 bases outside the gene matches. The CDR3 is made up of 16 amino acids. Germline V gene lookup returns CDR1 SEHNR and CDR2 FQNEAQ (reference sequence). In nucleotides, the CDR3 is TGTGCCAGCAGCTATCGGACTAGCGGGAGCCTCGGAGAGCAGTTCTTC. Translation gives CASSYRTSGSLGEQFF.

This clone was counted a few times. This chain joins TRBV2 and TRBJ2-3; tentative D call: TRBD2 (6 bases). Germline CDR1 reads SNHLY; CDR2 reads FYNNEI. V lost 0 bases and J lost 6, with 10 bases in between. The CDR3 spans 14 residues. The CDR3 spells CASSEAYSGDTQYF. In nucleotides, the CDR3 is TGTGCCAGCAGTGAAGCTTACAGCGGGGATACGCAGTATTTT. The complete variable domain, with remaining parts taken from reference TRBV2 and TRBJ2-3, reads EPEVTQTPSHQVTQMGQEVILRCVPISNHLYFYWYRQILGQKVEFLVSFYNNEISEKSEIFDDQFSVERPDGSNFTLKIRSTKLEDSAMYFCASSEAYSGDTQYFGPGTRLTVL.

The V call is TRBV4-3, the J call TRBJ2-6, with D possibly being TRBD1 or TRBD2 (5 bases each). Trimming took off 0 bases at V and 0 bases at J, with 12 bases between the two ends. Germline V gives CDR1 LGHNA, CDR2 YSLEER. The CDR3 is 18 amino acids. The CDR3 sequence: CASSQEGPSFSGANVLTF. The CDR3 DNA reads as TGCGCCAGCAGCCAAGAGGGACCATCCTTCTCTGGGGCCAACGTCCTGACTTTC.

V gene TRBV15 combines with J gene TRBJ1-1, with D hard to call. The CDR3 is made up of 14 amino acids. Germline V gene lookup returns CDR1 LNHNV and CDR2 YYDKDF (reference sequence). Trimming shortened V by 5 bases and J by 2 bases, and 12 bases separated the two germline ends. CDR3 residues: CATSRTLDNTEAFF. The CDR3 DNA is TGTGCCACCAGCCGAACGTTAGATAACACTGAAGCTTTCTTT.

The chain links TRBV7-2 to TRBJ1-2, with D maybe TRBD1 (5 bases). This CDR3 spans 16 amino acids. In germline, CDR1 is SGHTA, CDR2 FQGNSA. V gave up 0 bases and J gave up 6 bases, with 17 bases separating them. In DNA form, the CDR3 reads TGTGCCAGCAGCTTAGCCGTTGGCGGTGGGGGTAATGGCTACACCTTC. This gives the protein CASSLAVGGGGNGYTF.

This clone was found a few times. The V gene is TRBV5-1, the J gene TRBJ2-1; no clear D. The CDR3 sequence is 14 residues long. CDR1 SGHRS and CDR2 YFSETQ come from the germline V gene. Trimming stripped 4 bases from V and 8 bases from J, with 16 bases between. The CDR3 nucleotides are TGCGCCAGCAGCGGTTACGGAGCTAGGGATGAGCAGTTCTTC. Its translation: CASSGYGARDEQFF.

This clone was observed a few times. The chain uses TRBV6-1 and TRBJ2-7; no definite D call. V lost 8 bases, J lost 3 bases, and 17 bases lay in between. Germline loops: CDR1 MNHNS, CDR2 SASEGT. The CDR3 is made up of 14 amino acids. CDR3 in DNA: TGTGCCAGCCTCTACTACACCATCGGCTACGAGCAGTACTTC. Translation: CASLYYTIGYEQYF.

The rearrangement joins TRBV15 to TRBJ2-3, with 7 bases that match TRBD2. Germline V lookup: CDR1 LNHNV, CDR2 YYDKDF (reference sequence). There are 13 residues in the CDR3. J lost 8 bases, V lost 1 base, and 3 bases had no gene match. For the CDR3, the DNA is TGTGCCACCAGCAGAGCCCCGGGGGGTACGCAGTATTTT. Translated, it gives CATSRAPGGTQYF.

This clone was counted only a few times. This rearrangement joins TRBV5-1 to TRBJ1-5, with 9 bases aligning to TRBD1. CDR3 length: 14 amino acids. CDR1 SGHRS and CDR2 YFSETQ come from the germline V gene. V was clipped by 4 bases and J by 5 bases; unmatched bases: 4. In nucleotides, the CDR3 is TGCGCCAGCAGCCGGGGACAGGGCGATCAGCCCCAGCATTTT. Its protein product is CASSRGQGDQPQHF.

This clone was seen a handful of times. This rearrangement joins TRBV29-1 to TRBJ2-1; 10 nucleotides align to TRBD2. The germline V gene has CDR1 SQVTM and CDR2 ANQGSEA. CDR3 size: 13 residues. With V trimmed by 5 bases and J by 4 bases, 2 bases remained unmatched. This CDR3 reads CSVRTSGYNEQFF. For the CDR3, the DNA is TGCAGCGTTCGGACTAGCGGTTACAATGAGCAGTTCTTC.

The V gene is TRBV7-3, the J gene TRBJ2-7; tentative D call: TRBD2 (5 bases). V was trimmed by 0 bases and J by 3 bases, leaving 12 bases between them. The CDR3 is 15 residues long. The germline V gene has CDR1 SGHTA and CDR2 FQGTGA. CDR3 region: CASSLTGSGDYEQYF. The CDR3 nucleotides read TGTGCCAGCAGCTTAACGGGGAGCGGAGACTACGAGCAGTACTTC.

The J gene is TRBJ1-2, the V gene TRBV2, with D perhaps matching TRBD1 (6 bases). Germline V CDR1 and CDR2: SNHLY, FYNNEI. The CDR3 length is 15 residues. Trimming left V 5 bases short and J 4 bases short, with 17 bases between. CDR3: CASSLTGLTGYGYTF. The CDR3 nucleotides read TGTGCCAGCAGTTTAACAGGGCTTACCGGCTATGGCTACACCTTC.

The J gene is TRBJ1-1, the V gene TRBV29-1; tentatively, D is TRBD1 (6 bases). Trimming took off 4 bases at V and 11 bases at J, with 20 bases between the two ends. CDR3 size: 13 residues. CDR1 is SQVTM and CDR2 is ANQGSEA in the germline V gene. In DNA, the CDR3 is TGCAGCGTTGTTCCCGGGACATCGAGCGACGCTTTCTTT. Translation gives CSVVPGTSSDAFF.

This clone was recorded once. J is TRBJ2-5 and V is TRBV7-6; 7 nucleotides line up with TRBD1. V shed 7 bases and J 4 bases; nucleotides not matched to a gene: 9. This CDR3 contains 14 residues. Germline lookup yields CDR1 SGHVS and CDR2 FNYEAQ. In DNA form, the CDR3 reads TGTGCCAGCATCCGACAGGGTCAGGGAGAGACCCAGTACTTC. It is translated as CASIRQGQGETQYF.

This clone turned up a few times. The V gene is TRBV29-1, the J gene TRBJ2-5; D may correspond to TRBD1 or TRBD2 (5 bases each). Germline CDR1 SQVTM, CDR2 ANQGSEA. Trimming stripped 5 bases from V and 1 base from J, with 11 bases between. The CDR3 consists of 13 residues. This chain's CDR3 is CSVKPGTQETQYF. The CDR3 region has the DNA TGCAGCGTTAAACCCGGGACCCAAGAGACCCAGTACTTC.